The rows below give T cell receptor beta chains drawn from one sample of a study of metastatic and nonmetastatic thyroid tumors. TCRdb ran MiXCR on the PCR reads. The table has more than 65,000 clones, approximately 14% seen once. The specimen was blood. All receptors come from a male donor with papillary thyroid cancer or a benign thyroid nodule (not recorded which). Some clones in this sample may be carry-over from other donors' samples. CDR3s include the opening cysteine and the closing phenylalanine or tryptophan. The order of the fields is J gene, V gene, D gene, clone size, CDR3 protein, CDR3 DNA. D genes are given only for firm matches. The listing skips clone size in some rows; elsewhere it reads once, few, many or a size class.

>TRBJ2-7|TRBV20-1|NA|NA
CSAGGGDLYEQYF
TGCAGTGCAGGCGGAGGTGACCTCTACGAGCAGTACTTC
>TRBJ1-2|TRBV11-2|NA|NA
CASSPGRGGNGYTF
TGTGCCAGTAGTCCTGGTCGCGGTGGCAATGGCTACACCTTC
>TRBJ2-5|TRBV30|NA|many
CAWNQGSQETQYF
TGTGCCTGGAATCAGGGCTCCCAAGAGACCCAGTACTTC
>TRBJ2-5|TRBV3-1|TRBD2|many
CASSQDLAGGQSQYF
TGTGCCAGCAGCCAAGATTTGGCGGGAGGGCAGTCCCAGTACTTC
>TRBJ2-3|TRBV27|TRBD2|few
CASSLGTSGILTHTQYF
TGTGCCAGCAGTTTAGGGACTAGCGGGATACTCACACATACGCAGTATTTT
>TRBJ1-4|TRBV6-2/TRBV6-3|TRBD1|many
CASSPRQGLATNEKLFF
TGTGCCAGCAGCCCAAGACAGGGACTTGCAACTAATGAAAAACTGTTTTTT
>TRBJ2-1|TRBV12-3/TRBV12-4|TRBD2|many
CASRGSGRRQEQFF
TGTGCCAGCAGGGGTAGCGGGAGAAGGCAAGAGCAGTTCTTC
>TRBJ1-1|TRBV6-2/TRBV6-3|NA|many
CASSYGAEAFF
TGTGCCAGCAGTTATGGGGCTGAAGCTTTCTTT
>TRBJ2-2|TRBV11-2|TRBD2|many
CASSLDLETSGIGGLFF
TGTGCCAGCAGCTTAGACCTCGAGACTAGCGGGATTGGAGGGCTGTTTTTT
>TRBJ1-3|TRBV28|TRBD1|many
CASSLWGQGGENTIYF
TGTGCCAGCAGTTTATGGGGACAGGGAGGGGAAAACACCATATATTTT
>TRBJ2-7|TRBV4-1|TRBD1|once
CASSVLPGQGSYEQYF
TGCGCCAGCAGCGTCCTACCGGGACAGGGTTCCTACGAGCAGTACTTC
>TRBJ2-7|TRBV6-2/TRBV6-3|TRBD2|NA
CASSYSLWTSGRLPYEQYF
TGTGCCAGCAGTTACTCACTTTGGACTAGCGGGAGGCTCCCCTACGAGCAGTACTTC
>TRBJ2-2|TRBV6-2/TRBV6-3|NA|once
CASSYSPGRSRTPELFF
TGTGCCAGCAGTTACAGTCCTGGGCGTTCCCGAACACCGGAGCTGTTTTTT
>TRBJ1-2|TRBV20-1|NA|NA
CSSPENYVYTF
TGCAGTTCACCAGAGAACTATGTCTACACCTTC
>TRBJ2-2|TRBV4-1|TRBD1|many
CASSQGRGGKGTGELFF
TGCGCCAGCAGCCAAGGTCGAGGGGGCAAGGGTACCGGGGAGCTGTTTTTT
>TRBJ2-4|TRBV27|NA|many
CASSLYDRIVAKNIQYF
TGTGCCAGCAGTTTGTACGACAGGATAGTAGCCAAAAACATTCAGTACTTC
>TRBJ2-2|TRBV6-5|NA|many
CASSYADGELFF
TGTGCCAGCAGTTACGCGGATGGGGAGCTGTTTTTT